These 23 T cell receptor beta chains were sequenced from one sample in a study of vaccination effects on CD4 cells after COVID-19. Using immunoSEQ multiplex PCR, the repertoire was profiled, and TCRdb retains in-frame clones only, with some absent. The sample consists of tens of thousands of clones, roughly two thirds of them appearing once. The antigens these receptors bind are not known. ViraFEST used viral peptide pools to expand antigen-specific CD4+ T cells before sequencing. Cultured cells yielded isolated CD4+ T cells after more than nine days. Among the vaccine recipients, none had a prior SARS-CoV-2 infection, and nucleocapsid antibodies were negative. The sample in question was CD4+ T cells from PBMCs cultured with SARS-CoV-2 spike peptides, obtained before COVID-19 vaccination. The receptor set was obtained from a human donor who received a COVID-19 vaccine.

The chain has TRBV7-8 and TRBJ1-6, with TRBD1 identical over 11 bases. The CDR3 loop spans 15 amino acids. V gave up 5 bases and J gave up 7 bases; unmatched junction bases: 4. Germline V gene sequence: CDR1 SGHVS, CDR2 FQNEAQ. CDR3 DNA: TGTGCCAGCAGCAATGGACAGGGGGCCAATTCACCCCTCCACTTT. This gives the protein CASSNGQGANSPLHF.

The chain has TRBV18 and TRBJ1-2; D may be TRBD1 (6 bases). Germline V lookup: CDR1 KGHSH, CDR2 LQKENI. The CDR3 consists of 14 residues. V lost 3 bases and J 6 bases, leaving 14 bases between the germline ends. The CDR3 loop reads CASSPKTGRDGYTF. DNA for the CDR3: TGTGCCAGCTCACCGAAAACAGGGCGCGATGGCTACACCTTC.

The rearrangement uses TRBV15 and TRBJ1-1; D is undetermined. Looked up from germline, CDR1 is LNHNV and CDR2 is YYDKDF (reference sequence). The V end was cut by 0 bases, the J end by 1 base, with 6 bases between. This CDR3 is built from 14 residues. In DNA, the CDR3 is TGTGCCACCAGCAGAGACCCCTCGAACACTGAAGCTTTCTTT. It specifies CATSRDPSNTEAFF.

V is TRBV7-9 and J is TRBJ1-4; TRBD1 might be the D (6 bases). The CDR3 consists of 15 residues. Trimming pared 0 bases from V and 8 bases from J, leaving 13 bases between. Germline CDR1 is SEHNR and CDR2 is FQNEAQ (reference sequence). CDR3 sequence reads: CASSLATGLQEKLFF. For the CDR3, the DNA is TGTGCCAGCAGCTTAGCCACAGGGTTACAGGAAAAACTGTTTTTT.

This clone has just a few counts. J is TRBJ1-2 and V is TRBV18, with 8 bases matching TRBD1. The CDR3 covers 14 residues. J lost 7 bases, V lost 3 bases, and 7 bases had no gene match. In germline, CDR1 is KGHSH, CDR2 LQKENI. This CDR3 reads CASSPGQARRGYTF. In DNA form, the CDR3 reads TGTGCCAGCTCACCGGGACAGGCACGACGTGGCTACACCTTC.

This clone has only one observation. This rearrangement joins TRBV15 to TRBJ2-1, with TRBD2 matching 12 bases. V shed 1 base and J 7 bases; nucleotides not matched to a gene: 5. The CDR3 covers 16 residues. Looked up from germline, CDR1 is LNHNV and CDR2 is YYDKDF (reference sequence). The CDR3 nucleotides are TGTGCCACCAGCAGAGGACTAGCGGGAGCGTATAATGAGCAGTTCTTC. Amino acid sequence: CATSRGLAGAYNEQFF.

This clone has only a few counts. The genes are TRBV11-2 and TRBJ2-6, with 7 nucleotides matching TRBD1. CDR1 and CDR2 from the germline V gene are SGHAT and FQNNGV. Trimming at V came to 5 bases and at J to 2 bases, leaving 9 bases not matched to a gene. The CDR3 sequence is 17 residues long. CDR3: CASSPALTGAGANVLTF. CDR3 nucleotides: TGTGCCAGCAGCCCTGCCTTAACAGGGGCTGGGGCCAACGTCCTGACTTTC.

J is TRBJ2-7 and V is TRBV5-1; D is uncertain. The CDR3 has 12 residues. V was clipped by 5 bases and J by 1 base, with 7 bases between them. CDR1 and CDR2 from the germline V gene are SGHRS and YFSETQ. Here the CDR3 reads CASSWESYEQYF. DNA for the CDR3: TGCGCCAGCAGTTGGGAATCCTACGAGCAGTACTTC. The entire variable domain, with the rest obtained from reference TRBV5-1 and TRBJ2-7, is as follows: KAGVTQTPRYLIKTRGQQVTLSCSPISGHRSVSWYQQTPGQGLQFLFEYFSETQRNKGNFPGRFSGRQFSNSRSEMNVSTLELGDSALYLCASSWESYEQYFGPGTRLTVT.

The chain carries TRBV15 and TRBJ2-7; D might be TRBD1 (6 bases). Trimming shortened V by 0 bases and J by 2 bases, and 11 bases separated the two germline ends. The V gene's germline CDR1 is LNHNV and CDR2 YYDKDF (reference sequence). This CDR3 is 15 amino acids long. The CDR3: CATSRDQGTTYEQYF. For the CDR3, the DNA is TGTGCCACCAGCAGAGATCAGGGGACGACCTACGAGCAGTACTTC.

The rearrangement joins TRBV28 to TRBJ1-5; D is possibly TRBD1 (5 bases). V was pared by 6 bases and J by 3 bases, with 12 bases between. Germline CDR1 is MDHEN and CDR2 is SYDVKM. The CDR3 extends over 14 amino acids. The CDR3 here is CASSTWGNNQPQHF. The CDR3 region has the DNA TGTGCCAGCAGCACCTGGGGGAACAATCAGCCCCAGCATTTT.

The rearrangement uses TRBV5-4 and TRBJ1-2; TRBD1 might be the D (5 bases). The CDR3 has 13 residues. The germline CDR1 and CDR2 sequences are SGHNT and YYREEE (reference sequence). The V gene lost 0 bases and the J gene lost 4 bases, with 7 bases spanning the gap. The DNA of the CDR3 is TGTGCCAGCAGCTTGGAGGGGCCCTATGGCTACACCTTC. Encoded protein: CASSLEGPYGYTF. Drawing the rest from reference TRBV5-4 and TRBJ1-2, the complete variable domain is ETGVTQSPTHLIKTRGQQVTLRCSSQSGHNTVSWYQQALGQGPQFIFQYYREEENGRGNFPPRFSGLQFPNYSSELNVNALELDDSALYLCASSLEGPYGYTFGSGTRLTVV.

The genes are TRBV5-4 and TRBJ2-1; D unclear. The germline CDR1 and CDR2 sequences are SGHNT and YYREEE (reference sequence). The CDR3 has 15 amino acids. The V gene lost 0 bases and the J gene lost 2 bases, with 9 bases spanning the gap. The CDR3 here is CASSLVGRTYNEQFF. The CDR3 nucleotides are TGTGCCAGCAGCTTGGTAGGCAGGACCTACAATGAGCAGTTCTTC.

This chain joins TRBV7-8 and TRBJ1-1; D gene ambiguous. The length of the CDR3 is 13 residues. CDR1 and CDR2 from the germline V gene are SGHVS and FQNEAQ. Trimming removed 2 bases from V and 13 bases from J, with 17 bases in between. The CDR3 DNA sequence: TGTGCCAGCAGCTTATCGACCGGAAGAGAGGGTTTCTTT. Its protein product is CASSLSTGREGFF.

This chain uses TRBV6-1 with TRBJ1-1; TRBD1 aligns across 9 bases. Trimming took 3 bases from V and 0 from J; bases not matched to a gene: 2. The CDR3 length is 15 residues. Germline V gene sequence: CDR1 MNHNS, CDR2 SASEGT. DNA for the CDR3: TGTGCCAGCAGTGACGACAGGGGGGTGAACACTGAAGCTTTCTTT. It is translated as CASSDDRGVNTEAFF.

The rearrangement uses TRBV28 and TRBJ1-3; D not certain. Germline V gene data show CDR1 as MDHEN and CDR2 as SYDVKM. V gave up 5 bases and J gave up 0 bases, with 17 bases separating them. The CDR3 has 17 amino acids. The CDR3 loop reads CASSPTVSKFSGNTIYF. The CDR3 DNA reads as TGTGCCAGCAGTCCCACAGTTTCAAAGTTCTCTGGAAACACCATATATTTT.

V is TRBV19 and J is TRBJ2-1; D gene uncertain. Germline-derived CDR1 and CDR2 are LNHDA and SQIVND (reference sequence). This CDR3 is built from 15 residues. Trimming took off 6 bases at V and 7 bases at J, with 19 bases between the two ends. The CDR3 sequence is CASSPLDRDENEQFF. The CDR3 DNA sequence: TGTGCCAGTAGCCCCTTAGATAGGGATGAGAATGAGCAGTTCTTC.

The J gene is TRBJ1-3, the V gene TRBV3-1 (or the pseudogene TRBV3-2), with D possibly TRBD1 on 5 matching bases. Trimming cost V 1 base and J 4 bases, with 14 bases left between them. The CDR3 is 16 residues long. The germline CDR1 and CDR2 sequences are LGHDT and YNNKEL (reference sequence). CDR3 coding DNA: TGTGCCAGCAGCCAAGTAAGCGGGGCGCCGGGAAACACCATATATTTT. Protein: CASSQVSGAPGNTIYF.

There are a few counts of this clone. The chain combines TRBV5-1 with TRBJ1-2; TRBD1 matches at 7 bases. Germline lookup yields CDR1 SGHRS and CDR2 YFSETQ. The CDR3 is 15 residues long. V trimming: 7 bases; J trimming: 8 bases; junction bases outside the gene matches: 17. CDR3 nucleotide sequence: TGCGCCAGCGAAGAGACAGGGACACCAAAGGGGGGCTACACCTTC. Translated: CASEETGTPKGGYTF.

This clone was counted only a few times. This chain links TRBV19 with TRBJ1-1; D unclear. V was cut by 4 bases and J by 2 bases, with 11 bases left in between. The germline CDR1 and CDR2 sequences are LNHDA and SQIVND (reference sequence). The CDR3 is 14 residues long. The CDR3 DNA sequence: TGTGCCAGTAGTAAATCCAGGCTTAACACTGAAGCTTTCTTT. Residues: CASSKSRLNTEAFF.

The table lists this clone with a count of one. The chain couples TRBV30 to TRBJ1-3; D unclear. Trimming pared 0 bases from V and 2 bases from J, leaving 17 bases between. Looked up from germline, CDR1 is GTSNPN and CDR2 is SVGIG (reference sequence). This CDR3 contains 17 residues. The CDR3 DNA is TGTGCCTGGAGTGTGCTGGCCCCCTGGAAGCCTGGAAACACCATATATTTT. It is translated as CAWSVLAPWKPGNTIYF.

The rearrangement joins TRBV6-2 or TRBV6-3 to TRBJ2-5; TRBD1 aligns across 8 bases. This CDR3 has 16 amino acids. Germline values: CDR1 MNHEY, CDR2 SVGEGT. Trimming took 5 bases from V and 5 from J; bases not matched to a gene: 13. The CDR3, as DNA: TGTGCCAGCAGTCCCCCATCGACAGGGGCACGGGAGACCCAGTACTTC. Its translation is CASSPPSTGARETQYF.

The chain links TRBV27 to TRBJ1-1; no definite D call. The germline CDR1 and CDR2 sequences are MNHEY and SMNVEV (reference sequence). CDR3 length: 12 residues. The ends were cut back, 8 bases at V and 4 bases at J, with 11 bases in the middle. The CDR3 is CASARGGTEAFF. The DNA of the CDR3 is TGTGCCAGCGCCCGGGGAGGCACTGAAGCTTTCTTT.

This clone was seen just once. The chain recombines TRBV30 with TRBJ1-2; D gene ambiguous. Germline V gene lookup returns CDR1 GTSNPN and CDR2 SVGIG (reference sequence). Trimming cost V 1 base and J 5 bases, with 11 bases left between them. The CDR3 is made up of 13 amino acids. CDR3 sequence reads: CAWSGSRRYGYTF. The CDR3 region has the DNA TGTGCCTGGAGTGGCAGCCGGAGGTATGGCTACACCTTC.